The T cell receptor beta chain under discussion was sequenced for a study of blood T cell repertoires in COVID-19. Study-wide background: In each case, the material was cDNA or gDNA derived from T cells, B-cell-depleted T cells, or PBMCs.

The CDR3 has 16 amino acids. V lost 4 bases to trimming and J lost 1 base; unmatched junction nucleotides: 4. Germline V gives CDR1 LNHDA, CDR2 SQIVND (reference sequence). TCRdb keeps only in-frame clones here, not all; method: immunoSEQ multiplex PCR. The data contain about 66,000 clones, about 86% of them singletons. V gene TRBV19 combines with J gene TRBJ2-4, with 10 bases that match TRBD1. The TCR was taken from a man between 45 and 60 years old with active COVID-19. What was sequenced was peripheral blood. The CDR3 DNA follows: TGTGCCAGTAGTAATCCGGGACAGGGGGCCAAAAACATTCAGTACTTC. It yields the protein CASSNPGQGAKNIQYF.